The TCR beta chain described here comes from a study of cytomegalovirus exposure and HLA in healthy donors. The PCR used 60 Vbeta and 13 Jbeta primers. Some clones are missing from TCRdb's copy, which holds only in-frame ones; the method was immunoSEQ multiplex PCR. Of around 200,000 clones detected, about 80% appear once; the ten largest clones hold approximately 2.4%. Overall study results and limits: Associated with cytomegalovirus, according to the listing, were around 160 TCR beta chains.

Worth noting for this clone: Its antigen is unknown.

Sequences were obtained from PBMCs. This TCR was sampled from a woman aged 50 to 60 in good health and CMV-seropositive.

In DNA form, the CDR3 reads TGTGCCAGCATGTGGGGCAGCCAGCCCCAGCATTTT. This sequence encodes CASMWGSQPQHF. J is TRBJ1-5 and V is TRBV28; D is perhaps TRBD1 (5 bases). From germline, CDR1 is MDHEN and CDR2 SYDVKM. The V gene lost 7 bases and the J gene lost 7 bases, with 11 bases spanning the gap. This CDR3 has 12 residues. The variable domain in full, with the rest retrieved from reference TRBV28 and TRBJ1-5, is DVKVTQSSRYLVKRTGEKVFLECVQDMDHENMFWYRQDPGLGLRLIYFSYDVKMKEKGDIPEGYSVSREKKERFSLILESASTNQTSMYLCASMWGSQPQHFGDGTRLSIL.